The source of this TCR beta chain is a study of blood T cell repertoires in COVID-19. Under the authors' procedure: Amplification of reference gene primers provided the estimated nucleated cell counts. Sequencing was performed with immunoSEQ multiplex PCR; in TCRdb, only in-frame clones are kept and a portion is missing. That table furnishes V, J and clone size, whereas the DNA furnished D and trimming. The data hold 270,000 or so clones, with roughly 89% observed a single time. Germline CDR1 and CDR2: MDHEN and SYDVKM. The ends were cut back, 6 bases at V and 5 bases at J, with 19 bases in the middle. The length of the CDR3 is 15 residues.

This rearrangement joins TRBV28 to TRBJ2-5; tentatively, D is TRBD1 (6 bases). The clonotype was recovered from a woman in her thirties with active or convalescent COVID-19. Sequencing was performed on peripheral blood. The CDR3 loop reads CASRYTRGAGETQYF. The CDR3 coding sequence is TGTGCCAGCAGATACACCAGGGGCGCGGGTGAGACCCAGTACTTC.